A selection of T cell receptor beta chains follows, all from one sample in a study of graft-versus-host responses after intestinal transplantation. The antigens these receptors bind are not known. TCRdb keeps only in-frame clones here, not all; method: immunoSEQ multiplex PCR. Of some 100,000 clones in the sample, around nine tenths were seen once. This material consisted of unstimulated CD8+ T cells sorted from spleen or lymph node cells, taken before intestinal transplant. These receptors were taken from a human donor who received an intestinal transplant. CDR3s leave out the opening cysteine and the closing phenylalanine or tryptophan. Each record gives: CDR3 protein, clone size, D gene, V gene. D genes are given only for firm matches. A clone size is listed for some rows: how often the clone was seen (once, few, many), or a class if it is expanded.

CDR3aa: ASSPYTADTGELF
abundance: NA
d_gene: NA
v_gene: TRBV5-5

CDR3aa: ASSLAVGPGGSYEQY
abundance: NA
d_gene: TRBD2
v_gene: TRBV11-2

CDR3aa: ASSFWGAIPGANVLT
abundance: once
d_gene: NA
v_gene: TRBV28

CDR3aa: ASSSSSGVGSYNEQF
abundance: NA
d_gene: TRBD2
v_gene: TRBV14

CDR3aa: SVGGGTLNTEAF
abundance: NA
d_gene: NA
v_gene: TRBV29-1

CDR3aa: ASREASGATHEQY
abundance: NA
d_gene: TRBD2
v_gene: TRBV2

CDR3aa: ASSGMNTEAF
abundance: NA
d_gene: NA
v_gene: TRBV10-2

CDR3aa: ASSPRDRKINTIY
abundance: NA
d_gene: TRBD1
v_gene: TRBV10-1

CDR3aa: ASSTEPGSSGNTIY
abundance: NA
d_gene: NA
v_gene: TRBV7-6

CDR3aa: ASSLWDNTEAF
abundance: NA
d_gene: NA
v_gene: TRBV11-2

CDR3aa: ASSQGSGNEQF
abundance: NA
d_gene: NA
v_gene: TRBV4-1

CDR3aa: ASSPRTSGSLETQY
abundance: NA
d_gene: TRBD2
v_gene: TRBV27

CDR3aa: ASTETGRDYEQY
abundance: NA
d_gene: NA
v_gene: TRBV6-5

CDR3aa: SATGYYEQY
abundance: NA
d_gene: TRBD1
v_gene: TRBV20-1

CDR3aa: ASKRRGTGELF
abundance: NA
d_gene: NA
v_gene: TRBV7-9

CDR3aa: ASSFGLGDTLAGETQY
abundance: NA
d_gene: TRBD2
v_gene: TRBV28

CDR3aa: ASSLSAGAGYT
abundance: NA
d_gene: NA
v_gene: TRBV27

CDR3aa: ASSQDRAGTEAF
abundance: NA
d_gene: NA
v_gene: TRBV4-1

CDR3aa: SVVISGANVLT
abundance: NA
d_gene: NA
v_gene: TRBV29-1

CDR3aa: ASSYPRTDTQY
abundance: NA
d_gene: NA
v_gene: TRBV6-5

CDR3aa: ATSRTGEGTQH
abundance: NA
d_gene: NA
v_gene: TRBV15

CDR3aa: ASSPMPRGRPTNTGELF
abundance: NA
d_gene: TRBD1
v_gene: TRBV11-2

CDR3aa: ASSPEGWAGAWEQY
abundance: NA
d_gene: TRBD2
v_gene: TRBV11-2

CDR3aa: ASSLRGGSGDQY
abundance: NA
d_gene: NA
v_gene: TRBV13

CDR3aa: ASSHAGGLNTEAF
abundance: NA
d_gene: TRBD1
v_gene: TRBV25-1

CDR3aa: ASSELAGGTGELF
abundance: many
d_gene: TRBD2
v_gene: TRBV6-1

CDR3aa: ASSPATEGTRLMNTEAF
abundance: NA
d_gene: NA
v_gene: TRBV28

CDR3aa: AISEGTPGQETQY
abundance: NA
d_gene: NA
v_gene: TRBV10-3

CDR3aa: ASRETGTGLWEQY
abundance: NA
d_gene: TRBD1
v_gene: TRBV5-5